This T cell receptor beta chain was documented in a study of cytomegalovirus exposure and HLA in healthy donors. Overall study results and limits: Later work found most CMV-associated TCR beta chains apparently HLA-restricted. The authors later linked a missense DCLRE1C variant to TCR beta V- and J-gene trimming.

Germline V gene sequence: CDR1 SQVTM, CDR2 ANQGSEA. The CDR3 totals 11 residues. V was trimmed by 4 bases and J by 5 bases, leaving 7 bases between them. Points on this clone: Its antigen remains unknown.

PCR amplification relied on 60 Vbeta primers (plus 13 Jbeta primers). Here immunoSEQ multiplex PCR was the method, and the copy in TCRdb shows in-frame clones only, minus some. The sample records under 200,000 clones, over 75% being singletons. The clonotype originates from a woman aged 45-65 years in good health and CMV-seronegative. Sequences were obtained from PBMCs. V usage is TRBV29-1 and J usage is TRBJ2-3, with a possible D match to TRBD2 (5 bases). Here the CDR3 DNA reads TGCAGCGTTGGTCGGGGAGATACGCAGTATTTT. The encoded protein is CSVGRGDTQYF.